The sample holds one count of the clone carrying this TCR beta chain. The data were obtained in a study of technical replicates of blood from a few donors. The data were produced by immunoSEQ multiplex PCR, yet TCRdb's version contains in-frame clones alone and is incomplete. There are more than 11,000 clones in the sample; about 82% occur only once, and around 10% lies in the top ten. Germline CDR1 and CDR2: LNHDA and SQIVND (reference sequence). J was trimmed by 2 bases and V by 4 bases; bases with no gene match: 7. This CDR3 comprises 15 residues. Specimen: PBMCs. The sequence was collected from a human donor in good health. This sequence joins TRBV19 and TRBJ1-2; TRBD1 agrees at 7 bases. The CDR3: CASSNLMTGNYGYTF. Written as DNA, the CDR3 is TGTGCCAGTAGTAACCTAATGACAGGGAACTATGGCTACACCTTC.